The entry below describes one T cell receptor beta chain. Its antigen is not known. Here immunoSEQ multiplex PCR was the method, and the copy in TCRdb shows in-frame clones only, minus some. Among about 43,000 clones listed, 70% to 85% were seen once. Time point in this sample: blood 4 weeks post-SBRT, at nephrectomy. As to treatment: 15 Gy SBRT to primary tumor, nephrectomy 4 weeks later. Nephrectomy followed 15 Gy stereotactic body radiation by 4 weeks. Blood was sampled at baseline, 2 weeks and 4 weeks after SBRT. The sample comes from a study of radiation and T cells in renal cell carcinoma. General observations from the study: From baseline, blood top tumor clonotypes peaked at 2 weeks post-radiation.

This receptor was obtained from a woman in her seventies with renal cell carcinoma. This specimen consisted of blood, obtained from a patient whose treatment included radiotherapy and nephrectomy.

The CDR3 here is CASSIGTSGFNEQFF. In nucleotides, the CDR3 is TGTGCCAGTAGTATAGGGACTAGCGGGTTCAATGAGCAGTTCTTC. The chain couples TRBV19 to TRBJ2-1; 11 bases are a match to TRBD2. CDR3 length: 15 amino acids. The J segment lost 6 bases and the V segment lost 1 base, leaving 2 bases of the junction unmatched. Germline V gives CDR1 LNHDA, CDR2 SQIVND (reference sequence). Looking up the rest from reference TRBV19 and TRBJ2-1 gives the full variable domain: DGGITQSPKYLFRKEGQNVTLSCEQNLNHDAMYWYRQDPGQGLRLIYYSQIVNDFQKGDIAEGYSVSREKKESFPLTVTSAQKNPTAFYLCASSIGTSGFNEQFFGPGTRLTVL.